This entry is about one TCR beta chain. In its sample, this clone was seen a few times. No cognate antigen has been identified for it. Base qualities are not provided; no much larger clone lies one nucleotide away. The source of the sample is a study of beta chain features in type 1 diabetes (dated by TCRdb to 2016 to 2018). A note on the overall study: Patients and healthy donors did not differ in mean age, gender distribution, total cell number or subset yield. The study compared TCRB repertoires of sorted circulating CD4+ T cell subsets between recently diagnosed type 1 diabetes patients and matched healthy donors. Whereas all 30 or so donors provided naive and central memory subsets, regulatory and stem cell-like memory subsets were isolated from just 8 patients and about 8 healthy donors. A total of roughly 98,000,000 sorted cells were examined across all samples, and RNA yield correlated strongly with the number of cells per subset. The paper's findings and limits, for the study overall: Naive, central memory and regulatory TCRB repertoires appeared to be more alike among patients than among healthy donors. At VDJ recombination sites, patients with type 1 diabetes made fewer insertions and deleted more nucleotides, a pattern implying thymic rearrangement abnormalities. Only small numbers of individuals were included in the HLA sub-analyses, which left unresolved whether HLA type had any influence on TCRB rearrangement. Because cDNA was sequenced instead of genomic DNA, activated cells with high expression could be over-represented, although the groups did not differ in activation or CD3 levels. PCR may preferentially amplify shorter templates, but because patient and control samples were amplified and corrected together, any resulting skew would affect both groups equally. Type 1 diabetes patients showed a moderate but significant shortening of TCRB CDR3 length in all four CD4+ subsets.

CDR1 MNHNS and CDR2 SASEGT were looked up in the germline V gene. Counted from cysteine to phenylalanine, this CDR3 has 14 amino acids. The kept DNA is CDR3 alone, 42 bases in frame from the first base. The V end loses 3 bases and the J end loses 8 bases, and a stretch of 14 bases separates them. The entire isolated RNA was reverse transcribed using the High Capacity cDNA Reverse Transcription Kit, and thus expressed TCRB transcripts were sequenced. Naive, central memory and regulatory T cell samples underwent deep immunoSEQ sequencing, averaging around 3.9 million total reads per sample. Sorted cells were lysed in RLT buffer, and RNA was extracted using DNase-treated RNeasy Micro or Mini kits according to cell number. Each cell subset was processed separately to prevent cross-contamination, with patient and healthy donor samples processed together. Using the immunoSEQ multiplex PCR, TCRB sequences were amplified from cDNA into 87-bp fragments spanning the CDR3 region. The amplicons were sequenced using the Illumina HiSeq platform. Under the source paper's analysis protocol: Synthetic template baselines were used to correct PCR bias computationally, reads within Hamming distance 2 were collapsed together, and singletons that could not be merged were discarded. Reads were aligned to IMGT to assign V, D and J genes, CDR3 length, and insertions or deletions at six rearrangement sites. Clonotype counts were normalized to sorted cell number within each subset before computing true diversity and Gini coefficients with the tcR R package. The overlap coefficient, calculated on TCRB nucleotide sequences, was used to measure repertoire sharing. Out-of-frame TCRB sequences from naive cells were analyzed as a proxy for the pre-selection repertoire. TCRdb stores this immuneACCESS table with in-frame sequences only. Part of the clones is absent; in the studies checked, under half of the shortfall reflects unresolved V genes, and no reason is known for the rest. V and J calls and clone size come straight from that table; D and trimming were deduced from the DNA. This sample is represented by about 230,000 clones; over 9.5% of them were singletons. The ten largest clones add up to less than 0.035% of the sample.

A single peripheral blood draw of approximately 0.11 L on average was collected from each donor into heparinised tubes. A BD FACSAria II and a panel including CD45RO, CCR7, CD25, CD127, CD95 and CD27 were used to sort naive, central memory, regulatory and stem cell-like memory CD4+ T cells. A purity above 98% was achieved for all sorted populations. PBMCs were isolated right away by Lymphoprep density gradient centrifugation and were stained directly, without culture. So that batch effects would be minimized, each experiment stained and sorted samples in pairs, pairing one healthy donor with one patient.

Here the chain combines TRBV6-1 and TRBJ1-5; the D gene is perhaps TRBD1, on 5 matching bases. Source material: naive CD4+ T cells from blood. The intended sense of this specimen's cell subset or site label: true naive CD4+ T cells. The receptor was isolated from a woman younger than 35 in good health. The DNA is TGTGCCAGCAGTGAGCATGGGGCGGACGAGCCCCAGCATTTT. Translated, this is CASSEHGADEPQHF.